A selection of T cell receptor beta chains follows, all from one sample in a study of T-cell reconstitution after alpha-beta-depleted transplantation in children. TCRdb itself ran the PCR reads through MiXCR, one entry per CDR3 protein. The table shows hundreds of thousands of distinct CDR3 sequences, with around 9.6% occurring only once. Sequencing was performed on PBMCs from the stem cell graft donor, taken from the stem cell graft. The receptor set was obtained from a human donor who donated a stem cell graft to a child with SCID. Both conserved end residues are part of each CDR3. D genes are given only for firm matches. The listing skips clone size in some rows; elsewhere it reads once, few, many or a size class.

v_call	clone_size	j_call	d_call	cdr3_aa	cdr3_nt
TRBV2	NA	TRBJ2-7	TRBD1	CASGSDRGLDEQYF	TGTGCCAGCGGCTCGGACAGGGGGTTAGACGAGCAGTACTTC
TRBV18	NA	TRBJ2-7	TRBD1	CASSPEDRAATYEQYF	TGTGCCAGCTCACCAGAGGACAGGGCAGCTACCTACGAGCAGTACTTC
TRBV4-1	NA	TRBJ2-3	TRBD2	CASSQVGSGGNTDTQYF	TGCGCCAGCAGCCAGGTTGGAAGCGGGGGGAACACAGATACGCAGTATTTT
TRBV7-2	few	TRBJ1-2	NA	CASSLVGRGRDYGYTF	TGTGCCAGCAGCTTAGTTGGGAGAGGGCGAGACTATGGCTACACCTTC
TRBV20-1	NA	TRBJ2-2	NA	CSARGEGELFF	TGCAGTGCCCGCGGGGAGGGGGAGCTGTTTTTT
TRBV20-1	few	TRBJ2-7	NA	CSARDTQTYEQYF	TGCAGTGCTAGAGATACCCAAACCTACGAGCAGTACTTC
TRBV28	few	TRBJ2-1	TRBD2	CASSRSGGSGEQFF	TGTGCCAGCAGTCGTAGCGGGGGGTCGGGTGAGCAGTTCTTC
TRBV10-2	few	TRBJ1-5	NA	CASSATKNSNQPQHF	TGCGCCAGCAGTGCGACGAAAAATAGCAATCAGCCCCAGCATTTT
TRBV2	many	TRBJ2-7	NA	CASSRDLMGSYEQYF	TGTGCCAGCAGTCGAGATCTAATGGGCTCCTACGAGCAGTACTTC
TRBV6-2/TRBV6-3	many	TRBJ2-1	TRBD2	CASSFGLAGGSNEQFF	TGTGCCAGCAGTTTTGGACTAGCGGGGGGGTCCAATGAGCAGTTCTTC
TRBV5-5	many	TRBJ1-1	NA	CASSLGRATEAFF	TGTGCCAGCAGCTTGGGTCGGGCCACTGAAGCTTTCTTT
TRBV5-1	NA	TRBJ2-2	NA	CASTPPGTNTGELFF	TGCGCCAGCACCCCCCCCGGGACGAACACCGGGGAGCTGTTTTTT
TRBV19	many	TRBJ2-5	NA	CASSIRETQYF	TGTGCCAGTAGTATCAGGGAGACCCAGTACTTC
TRBV5-1	NA	TRBJ2-2	NA	CASSLDVGFTGELFF	TGCGCCAGCAGCTTGGACGTTGGGTTCACCGGGGAGCTGTTTTTT
TRBV12-3/TRBV12-4	NA	TRBJ2-3	TRBD1	CASRPGQGYTQYF	TGTGCCAGCAGACCGGGACAGGGCTATACGCAGTATTTT
TRBV5-1	few	TRBJ2-3	NA	CASSLERDSTPADTQYF	TGCGCCAGCAGCTTGGAAAGGGACTCCACCCCAGCAGATACGCAGTATTTT
TRBV5-1	NA	TRBJ2-3	NA	CASSARGAGRTDTQYF	TGCGCCAGCAGCGCCCGGGGGGCAGGGCGCACAGATACGCAGTATTTT
TRBV15	NA	TRBJ2-5	NA	CATSRDLAGARETQYF	TGTGCCACCAGCAGAGATCTGGCGGGGGCCCGGGAGACCCAGTACTTC
TRBV12-3/TRBV12-4	few	TRBJ1-5	NA	CASSFSHSNQPQHF	TGTGCCAGCAGTTTCTCCCATAGCAATCAGCCCCAGCATTTT
TRBV7-3	NA	TRBJ2-5	NA	CASSLTQGGGETQYF	TGTGCCAGCAGCTTAACCCAGGGTGGTGGTGAGACCCAGTACTTC
TRBV20-1	few	TRBJ1-4	NA	CSAIGREKLFF	TGCAGTGCTATAGGCCGTGAGAAACTGTTTTTT
TRBV5-1	many	TRBJ1-2	NA	CASSLDDNYGYTF	TGCGCCAGCAGCCTTGACGATAACTATGGCTACACCTTC
TRBV28	NA	TRBJ1-5	NA	CASSLSMGWNQPQHF	TGTGCCAGCAGTTTAAGTATGGGGTGGAATCAGCCCCAGCATTTT
TRBV6-5	NA	TRBJ2-2	NA	CASSYVGDVGELFF	TGTGCCAGCAGTTACGTAGGGGACGTCGGGGAGCTGTTTTTT
TRBV12-3/TRBV12-4	NA	TRBJ2-3	TRBD2	CASSGMGLAGGSSTDTQYF	TGTGCCAGCAGTGGTATGGGCCTAGCGGGGGGGTCAAGCACAGATACGCAGTATTTT
TRBV12-3/TRBV12-4	NA	TRBJ2-2	NA	CASSPRDSLHGELFF	TGTGCCAGCAGTCCGCGGGACTCACTCCACGGGGAGCTGTTTTTT
TRBV2	many	TRBJ2-2	TRBD1	CASSGQGSTGELFF	TGTGCCAGCAGCGGACAGGGGAGCACCGGGGAGCTGTTTTTT
TRBV27	few	TRBJ1-1	NA	CASSFGAGVYWGANTEAFF	TGTGCCAGCAGTTTTGGGGCAGGGGTGTACTGGGGAGCGAACACTGAAGCTTTCTTT
TRBV5-6	few	TRBJ2-5	TRBD1	CASSRYETGLETQYF	TGTGCCAGCAGCCGCTACGAGACAGGGTTGGAGACCCAGTACTTC
TRBV5-1	NA	TRBJ1-1	NA	CASSRSEDTEAFF	TGCGCCAGCAGCCGAAGTGAGGACACTGAAGCTTTCTTT
TRBV12-3/TRBV12-4	NA	TRBJ2-7	TRBD2	CASSFGLAGGRAQYF	TGTGCCAGCAGTTTCGGACTAGCGGGGGGGCGTGCGCAGTACTTC
TRBV5-1	few	TRBJ2-3	NA	CASSSTGQSTDTQYF	TGCGCCAGCAGCTCCACAGGACAGAGCACAGATACGCAGTATTTT
TRBV12-3/TRBV12-4	many	TRBJ1-1	NA	CASSFQGPEAFF	TGTGCCAGCAGTTTCCAGGGACCTGAAGCTTTCTTT